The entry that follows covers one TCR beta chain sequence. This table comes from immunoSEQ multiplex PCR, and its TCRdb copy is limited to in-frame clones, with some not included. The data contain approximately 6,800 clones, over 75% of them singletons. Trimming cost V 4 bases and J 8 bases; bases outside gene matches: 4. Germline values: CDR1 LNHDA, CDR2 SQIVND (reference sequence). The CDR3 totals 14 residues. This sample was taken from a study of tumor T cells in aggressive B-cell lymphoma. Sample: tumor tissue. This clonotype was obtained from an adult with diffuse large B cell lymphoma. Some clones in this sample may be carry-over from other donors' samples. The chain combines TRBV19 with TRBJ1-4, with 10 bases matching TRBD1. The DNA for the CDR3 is TGTGCCAGTAGTACGGGACAGGGGAACGAAAAACTGTTTTTT. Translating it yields CASSTGQGNEKLFF.